This is a list of T cell receptor beta chains from one sample in a study of CD8+CD57+ T cells in acquired aplastic anemia. One entry per CDR3 protein, called by TCRdb with MiXCR from the reads. The repertoire holds roughly 180,000 distinct CDR3 sequences, with around 63% as singletons. The sequencing input was sorted CD4+, CD8+, or CD8+CD57+ T cells (not recorded which) from PBMCs. These receptors all stem from a human donor with aplastic anemia. CDR3s include the opening cysteine and the closing phenylalanine or tryptophan. The D gene is left open where the match is weak. Clone sizes are given selectively: once, few, many, or a class where the clone is expanded.

D gene,CDR3 length,J gene,V gene,clone size,CDR3 DNA,CDR3 protein
-,14,TRBJ1-4,TRBV5-6,-,TGTGCCAGCAGCGCAGGGAGGAACGGTGAAAAACTGTTTTTT,CASSAGRNGEKLFF
-,13,TRBJ2-7,TRBV12-3/TRBV12-4,many,TGTGCCAGCGGCTACGGGTTCTCCTACGAGCAGTACTTC,CASGYGFSYEQYF
TRBD2,14,TRBJ2-7,TRBV7-3,-,TGTGCCAGCAGCCCTGGGACTGGGGGGGATGAGCAGTACTTC,CASSPGTGGDEQYF
TRBD1,17,TRBJ2-1,TRBV15,medium-sized,TGTGCCACCAGCAGCTCCAGGTCGGGACAGGGGTTGAATGAGCAGTTCTTC,CATSSSRSGQGLNEQFF
-,16,TRBJ2-1,TRBV29-1,-,TGCAGCGTTGTGGGGGGCGGGGAGACAAGTGGCAATGAGCAGTTCTTC,CSVVGGGETSGNEQFF
-,13,TRBJ1-1,TRBV9,-,TGTGCCAGCAGCGTACGGATGTACACTGAAGCTTTCTTT,CASSVRMYTEAFF
-,12,TRBJ1-1,TRBV6-5,-,TGTGCCAGCAGTTATGGAGTCGGTGGAGCTTTCTTT,CASSYGVGGAFF
-,12,TRBJ2-2,TRBV19,many,TGTGGGATTATCACGAACACCGGGGAGCTGTTTTTT,CGIITNTGELFF
-,17,TRBJ2-5,TRBV4-1,many,TGCGCCAGCAGCCAGGGGAACAGGGGGGGGTACCAAGAGACCCAGTACTTC,CASSQGNRGGYQETQYF
TRBD2,15,TRBJ2-7,TRBV20-1,once,TGCAGTGCCGTGGTGGAACGACTAGCGGGGGGCGAGCGGTACTTC,CSAVVERLAGGERYF
TRBD1,19,TRBJ1-6,TRBV7-2,-,TGTGCCAGCAGCGGACCGGGACAGGGGATAGCTATCTATAATTCACCCCTCCACTTT,CASSGPGQGIAIYNSPLHF
-,12,TRBJ2-2,TRBV5-4,many,TGTGCCAGCAGCCCCTTGACCGGGGAGCTGTTTTTT,CASSPLTGELFF
TRBD1,13,TRBJ1-1,TRBV2,-,TGTGCCAGCAGCACAGGGGAAGACACTGAAGCTTTCTTT,CASSTGEDTEAFF
-,11,TRBJ2-5,TRBV29-1,-,TGCAGCGTTGGGGTCGGGGAGACCCAGTACTTC,CSVGVGETQYF
-,14,TRBJ2-7,TRBV28,-,TGTGCCAGCAGTTTTTTTCAGGGCACGGGCGAGCAGTACTTC,CASSFFQGTGEQYF
TRBD1,15,TRBJ1-1,TRBV5-1,-,TGCGCCAGCAGCGTGGGACAGCCTGCGAACACTGAAGCTTTCTTT,CASSVGQPANTEAFF
-,15,TRBJ2-7,TRBV19,-,TGTGCCAGTAGTCTTCACCGGGACGGGACCTACGAGCAGTACTTC,CASSLHRDGTYEQYF
-,13,TRBJ2-5,TRBV5-1,-,TGCGCCAGCAGCTTGTTGGCACGAGAGACCCAGTACTTC,CASSLLARETQYF
-,12,TRBJ2-7,TRBV7-9,-,TGTGCCAGCAACAAGGGGGGCAACGAGCAGTACTTC,CASNKGGNEQYF
TRBD2,18,TRBJ2-7,TRBV7-3,once,TGTGCCAGCAGCTTAAGCCGGACTAGCGGGAGTTACACTGACGAGCAGTACTTC,CASSLSRTSGSYTDEQYF
TRBD1,15,TRBJ1-5,TRBV7-2,-,TGTGCCAGCAGCTCAGTCGACAGGGCGGGTCAGCCCCAGCATTTT,CASSSVDRAGQPQHF
TRBD1,15,TRBJ1-1,TRBV6-1,many,TGTGCCAGCAGTGAACGGGACAGCCGGAACACTGAAGCTTTCTTT,CASSERDSRNTEAFF
-,14,TRBJ1-1,TRBV5-1,-,TGCGCCAGCAGCTTGGCGCAGGGGCTCTCTGAAGCTTTCTTT,CASSLAQGLSEAFF
TRBD2,17,TRBJ2-7,TRBV27,-,TGTGCCAGCAGTCAATCGCGAGGACTAGCGGGAATATCCGAGCAGTACTTC,CASSQSRGLAGISEQYF
-,13,TRBJ1-1,TRBV28,few,TGTGCCAGCAGCCCCGGCTTTCGAACTGAAGCTTTCTTT,CASSPGFRTEAFF
-,13,TRBJ2-5,TRBV7-2,-,TGTGCCAGCTCACCCGGAGGACAAGAGACCCAGTACTTC,CASSPGGQETQYF
-,16,TRBJ1-5,TRBV2,many,TGTGCCAGCAGTGTTACGGACACCTTTAGCAATCAGCCCCAGCATTTT,CASSVTDTFSNQPQHF
TRBD1,17,TRBJ1-4,TRBV11-2,-,TGTGCCAGCAGCTTAGGGGCAGGGGGAACTACTAATGAAAAACTGTTTTTT,CASSLGAGGTTNEKLFF
TRBD1,16,TRBJ2-2,TRBV6-1,-,TGTGCCAGCAGTGACAGAGGGGGCCCGAACACCGGGGAGCTGTTTTTT,CASSDRGGPNTGELFF
TRBD1,15,TRBJ2-7,TRBV9,many,TGTGCCAGCAGCTTCCAACCGACAGGGTCGGGGGAGCAGTACTTC,CASSFQPTGSGEQYF
-,15,TRBJ1-5,TRBV4-3,-,TGCGCCAGCAGCCAAGAATGGACACGCAATCAGCCCCAGCATTTT,CASSQEWTRNQPQHF
-,10,TRBJ1-2,TRBV12-3/TRBV12-4,-,TGTGCCAGCAGTTTGGGGGGTTACCCCTTC,CASSLGGYPF
TRBD2,12,TRBJ2-7,TRBV7-8,-,TGTGCCAGCGGTCTAGCGGGACTCGAGCAGTACTTC,CASGLAGLEQYF
-,12,TRBJ1-1,TRBV25-1,many,TGTGCCATAGGGGACACCCTCACTGAAGCTTTCTTT,CAIGDTLTEAFF
TRBD2,18,TRBJ2-7,TRBV7-2,-,TGTGCCAGCAGCTTAGTACCGGGACTAGCGGGGGGGCCTGACGAGCAGTACTTC,CASSLVPGLAGGPDEQYF
TRBD1,15,TRBJ1-2,TRBV7-3,-,TGTGCCAGCAGCTCAAGACAGACAGGGAACTATGGCTACACCTTC,CASSSRQTGNYGYTF
TRBD1,16,TRBJ1-6,TRBV2,-,TGTGCCAGCAGTCTTGACAGGGGAGTGGGGAATTCACCCCTCCACTTT,CASSLDRGVGNSPLHF
-,11,TRBJ2-1,TRBV20-1,-,TGCAGTGCTAGCAGGCTTAATGAGCAGTTCTTC,CSASRLNEQFF
-,13,TRBJ1-3,TRBV20-1,-,TGCAGTGCCTGGGAGTACACTGGAAACACCATATATTTT,CSAWEYTGNTIYF
-,17,TRBJ1-6,TRBV7-2,-,TGTGCCAGCAGCTTAGCGGGGTCAGGGGACTATAATTCACCCCTCCACTTT,CASSLAGSGDYNSPLHF
-,14,TRBJ2-1,TRBV20-1,-,TGCAGTGCTAGAGGGGTCGGGGGCTACAATGAGCAGTTCTTC,CSARGVGGYNEQFF
TRBD1,15,TRBJ2-5,TRBV2,-,TGTGCCAGCAGTGAGGAGGGACAGGGGTTGGAGACCCAGTACTTC,CASSEEGQGLETQYF